Each of the 30 T cell receptor beta chains below was sequenced from the same sample in a study of neurological immune-mediated disorders. TCRdb ran MiXCR on the 5' RACE reads and lists one entry per CDR3 protein. The sample has about 66,000 distinct CDR3 sequences, 4.5% seen once. Sequenced input: PBMCs. These receptors were collected from a man younger than 45 with multiple sclerosis.

This clonotype was found many times. The chain combines TRBV20-1 with TRBJ2-5, with a weak D call TRBD1 (6 bases). Germline V CDR1 and CDR2: DFQATT, SNEGSKA (reference sequence). Trimming took 5 bases from V and 1 from J, leaving 11 bases between them. The CDR3 loop spans 13 amino acids. CDR3 residues: CSAYREFQETQYF. In DNA, the CDR3 is TGCAGTGCTTACAGGGAGTTCCAAGAGACCCAGTACTTC.

This clonotype was recorded at least ten times. The rearrangement uses TRBV3-1 and TRBJ2-3, with a weak D call TRBD1 (5 bases). CDR3 size: 16 residues. The V gene lost 1 base and the J gene lost 3 bases, with 14 bases spanning the gap. Germline assignment: CDR1 LGHDT and CDR2 YNNKEL (reference sequence). The CDR3 coding sequence is TGTGCCAGCAGCCAAGGGGGCATTTTCGGGACAGATACGCAGTATTTT. Its translation: CASSQGGIFGTDTQYF.

This clonotype was counted many times. V usage is TRBV10-3 and J usage is TRBJ1-4, with 7 bases matching TRBD1. This CDR3 is 13 amino acids long. Germline values: CDR1 ENHRY, CDR2 SYGVKD. Trimming at V came to 8 bases and at J to 3 bases, leaving 3 bases not matched to a gene. CDR3 DNA sequence: TGTGCCATCTCCGGGACAGCTAATGAAAAACTGTTTTTT. This encodes CAISGTANEKLFF.

This clonotype has a count of ten or more. The chain carries TRBV6-6 and TRBJ1-4; TRBD1 aligns across 8 bases. The CDR3 covers 14 residues. Germline CDR1 is MNHNY and CDR2 is SVGAGI (reference sequence). The junction had 4 bases not matched to a gene; V was cut back by 9 bases and J by 1 base. Here the CDR3 DNA reads TGTGCCAGTTCAGACAGGGGAACTAATGAAAAACTGTTTTTT. Translating it yields CASSDRGTNEKLFF.

Regarding this clonotype: One end of the junction varies from germline; a read error may be responsible. The CDR3 here is CASSPIPRGRGARNQPQNF. CDR3 sequence (DNA): TGTGCCAGCAGCCCCATCCCGCGGGGCCGGGGAGCCCGCAATCAGCCCCAGAATTTT. This chain connects TRBV7-8 to TRBJ1-5; a possible D gene is TRBD1 (5 bases). CDR1 SGHVS and CDR2 FQNEAQ come from the germline V gene. The CDR3 length is 19 residues. Looking up the rest from reference TRBV7-8 and TRBJ1-5 gives the full variable domain: GAGVSQSPRYKVAKRGQDVALRCDPISGHVSLFWYQQALGQGPEFLTYFQNEAQLDKSGLPSDRFFAERPEGSVSTLKIQRTQQEDSAVYLCASSPIPRGRGARNQPQNFGDGTRLSIL.

This clonotype was picked up many times. V usage is TRBV29-1 and J usage is TRBJ1-1, with D possibly TRBD1 on 5 matching bases. The germline gives CDR1 SQVTM, CDR2 ANQGSEA. Trimming took off 7 bases at V and 6 bases at J, with 15 bases between the two ends. CDR3 length equals 12 residues. CDR3 in DNA: TGCAGCGCCTACGGTCGGGGACCTGAAGCTTTCTTT. Protein: CSAYGRGPEAFF.

This clonotype was seen at least ten times. The J gene is TRBJ1-2, the V gene TRBV11-2; D is uncertain. Germline V gene sequence: CDR1 SGHAT, CDR2 FQNNGV. This CDR3 region has 12 residues. V was cut by 2 bases and J by 8 bases, with 9 bases left in between. CDR3 sequence reads: CASSLYEDGYTF. CDR3 DNA sequence: TGTGCCAGCAGCTTATATGAGGACGGCTACACCTTC.

This clonotype was observed at least ten times. A junction boundary mismatches the germline segment, possibly from a read error. The CDR3 DNA sequence: TGTGCCAGCAGCTTAGCGGGGACGGTAGCCAAAAATATTCAGTACTTC. Amino acids: CASSLAGTVAKNIQYF. The V and J genes are TRBV7-2 and TRBJ2-4; TRBD1 or TRBD2 may be the D gene (5 bases each). The CDR3 runs 16 residues. The germline CDR1 and CDR2 sequences are SGHTA and FQGNSA.

Many counts were recorded for this clonotype. CDR3 region: CASSPRWGSTDTQYF. CDR3 DNA sequence: TGTGCCAGCAGCCCCCGGTGGGGGTCGACAGATACGCAGTATTTT. The chain uses TRBV9 and TRBJ2-3, with D possibly called TRBD1 or TRBD2 (5 bases each). V shed 4 bases and J shed 3 bases, with 15 bases lying between them. The CDR3 consists of 15 residues. Germline assignment: CDR1 SGDLS and CDR2 YYNGEE.

Many counts were recorded for this clonotype. This rearrangement joins TRBV7-8 to TRBJ1-2; the D is unclear. With 3 bases removed from V and 1 base from J, the gap between germline ends came to 9 bases. This CDR3 spans 14 amino acids. The germline gives CDR1 SGHVS, CDR2 FQNEAQ. As DNA, the CDR3 is TGTGCCAGCAGCTTTAGGCCCAGTAACTATGGCTACACCTTC. Encoded protein: CASSFRPSNYGYTF.

This clonotype was found many times. The chain carries TRBV7-9 and TRBJ2-7, with TRBD1 as a possible D gene (6 bases). The CDR3 is 12 amino acids. V lost 3 bases, J lost 5 bases, and 8 bases lay in between. Germline loops: CDR1 SEHNR, CDR2 FQNEAQ (reference sequence). CDR3 amino acids: CASSFTGNEQYV. The DNA of the CDR3 is TGTGCCAGCAGCTTTACAGGGAACGAGCAGTACGTC.

This clonotype was detected a few times. The chain recombines TRBV18 with TRBJ1-3; D gene ambiguous. The germline V gene has CDR1 KGHSH and CDR2 LQKENI. The CDR3 spans 15 residues. The V end lost 3 bases, the J end lost 2 bases, and 11 bases lay between the germline ends. The CDR3 here is CASSPEVTTGNTIYF. In DNA, the CDR3 is TGTGCCAGCTCACCTGAGGTAACGACTGGAAACACCATATATTTT.

This clonotype has at least ten counts. V gene TRBV6-2 or TRBV6-3 combines with J gene TRBJ1-1; a possible D gene is TRBD1 (6 bases). Germline CDR1 is MNHEY and CDR2 is SVGEGT. This CDR3 spans 17 amino acids. The germline V and J ends were trimmed by 1 base and 4 bases, with 19 bases remaining between them. The CDR3, as DNA: TGTGCCAGCAGTTACTTGTACGGACAGCCGGGAAGCACTGAAGCTTTCTTT. It translates to CASSYLYGQPGSTEAFF.

The chain uses TRBV10-3 and TRBJ1-2, with 7 bases matching TRBD1. Germline CDR1 reads ENHRY; CDR2 reads SYGVKD. This CDR3 spans 13 amino acids. V trimming: 3 bases; J trimming: 10 bases; junction bases outside the gene matches: 8. CDR3 nucleotides: TGTGCCATCAGTGACCTCCAGGGGGGCTTCTACACCTTC. Amino acids: CAISDLQGGFYTF.

This clonotype showed up many times. The chain uses TRBV5-5 and TRBJ2-2, with D unclear. CDR3 length equals 16 residues. Germline-derived CDR1 and CDR2 are SGHKS and YYEKEE (reference sequence). V was pared by 4 bases and J by 1 base, with 14 bases between. In nucleotides, the CDR3 is TGTGCCAGCAGCCCGTCGCGAGGTCTGAACACCGGGGAGCTGTTTTTT. It encodes CASSPSRGLNTGELFF.

This clonotype has a count of ten or more. V usage is TRBV7-8 and J usage is TRBJ2-1; tentatively, D is TRBD1 or TRBD2 (5 bases each). V lost 1 base to trimming and J lost 5 bases, with 18 bases between them. CDR1 is SGHVS, CDR2 FQNEAQ, per germline. This CDR3 is built from 17 residues. In DNA form, the CDR3 reads TGTGCCAGCAGCTTAGGCCGAACGGGACGCCTAAACAATGAGCAGTTCTTC. Protein sequence: CASSLGRTGRLNNEQFF.

This clonotype appeared many times. The V and J genes are TRBV7-9 and TRBJ2-7; D gene ambiguous. Trimming took off 1 base at V and 0 bases at J, with 7 bases between the two ends. CDR3 size: 14 residues. Germline V lookup: CDR1 SEHNR, CDR2 FQNEAQ (reference sequence). CDR3 DNA sequence: TGTGCCAGCAGCTTAGAGTACAGCTCCTACGAGCAGTACTTC. Translated: CASSLEYSSYEQYF. Drawing the rest from reference TRBV7-9 and TRBJ2-7, the complete variable domain is DTGVSQNPRHKITKRGQNVTFRCDPISEHNRLYWYRQTLGQGPEFLTYFQNEAQLEKSRLLSDRFSAERPKGSFSTLEIQRTEQGDSAMYLCASSLEYSSYEQYFGPGTRLTVT.

CDR3 loop: CASSLDRGLSYEQYF. CDR3 coding DNA: TGTGCCAGCAGCTTAGACAGGGGGCTAAGCTACGAGCAGTACTTC. The V gene is TRBV7-2, the J gene TRBJ2-7; TRBD1 matches at 9 bases. The junction had 4 bases not matched to a gene; V was cut back by 1 base and J by 3 bases. In germline, CDR1 is SGHTA, CDR2 FQGNSA. The CDR3 contains 15 residues.

This rearrangement joins TRBV6-5 to TRBJ1-1; 9 bases align to TRBD1. Per the germline V gene, CDR1 is MNHEY and CDR2 is SVGAGI. The CDR3 is 14 amino acids. The trim removed 0 bases at V and 7 bases at J, leaving 3 bases unmatched. The CDR3 bases are TGTGCCAGCAGTTACTCATCGGGACAGGGTGAAGCTTTCTTT. It is translated as CASSYSSGQGEAFF.

This clonotype occurred a few times. The chain combines TRBV30 with TRBJ1-1; 8 bases map to TRBD1. Germline V gene data show CDR1 as GTSNPN and CDR2 as SVGIG (reference sequence). The length of the CDR3 is 13 residues. V shed 5 bases and J 1 base; nucleotides not matched to a gene: 3. CDR3 amino acids: CAWGDRRNTEAFF. CDR3 coding DNA: TGTGCCTGGGGGGACAGGAGGAACACTGAAGCTTTCTTT.

The CDR3 DNA sequence: TGTGCCAGCAGCTTAGCTAGCGGGATTTACAATGAGCAGTTCTTC. It translates to CASSLASGIYNEQFF. The chain uses TRBV11-2 and TRBJ2-1, with TRBD2 matching over 9 bases. Trimming at V came to 1 base and at J to 4 bases, leaving 2 bases not matched to a gene. From germline, CDR1 is SGHAT and CDR2 FQNNGV. The CDR3 sequence is 15 residues long. The whole variable domain, remainder taken from reference TRBV11-2 and TRBJ2-1, is EAGVAQSPRYKIIEKRQSVAFWCNPISGHATLYWYQQILGQGPKLLIQFQNNGVVDDSQLPKDRFSAERLKGVDSTLKIQPAKLEDSAVYLCASSLASGIYNEQFFGPGTRLTVL.

This clonotype was observed at least ten times. DNA for the CDR3: TGTGCCACCAGTGATTTCCAGGCAGGGTACGAAAAACTGTTTTTT. The encoded protein is CATSDFQAGYEKLFF. The rearrangement joins TRBV24-1 to TRBJ1-4; tentative D call: TRBD1 (5 bases). This CDR3 spans 15 amino acids. V dropped 1 base and J dropped 8 bases, with 13 bases sitting between them. Germline V lookup: CDR1 KGHDR, CDR2 SFDVKD.

In this sample, this clonotype turned up many times. The genes are TRBV5-4 and TRBJ2-2, with TRBD1 identical over 10 bases. This CDR3 has 16 residues. The junction had 10 bases not matched to a gene; V was cut back by 4 bases and J by 7 bases. Germline CDR1 SGHNT, CDR2 YYREEE (reference sequence). This chain's CDR3 is CASSAGQGRLGGELFF. The DNA for the CDR3 is TGTGCCAGCAGCGCGGGACAGGGGAGATTGGGCGGGGAGCTGTTTTTT.

V gene TRBV5-6 combines with J gene TRBJ1-2; 8 nucleotides agree with TRBD1. The length of the CDR3 is 17 residues. Germline assignment: CDR1 SGHDT and CDR2 YYEEEE. V was pared by 1 base and J by 5 bases, with 13 bases of the junction left unmatched. The CDR3 loop is CASSLTGRTGWRYGYTF. The CDR3 DNA reads TGTGCCAGCAGCTTGACGGGCCGGACAGGGTGGCGGTATGGCTACACCTTC.

In this sample, this clonotype turned up many times. This chain uses TRBV7-2 with TRBJ1-2, with TRBD1 as a possible D gene (6 bases). The CDR3 length is 14 residues. V was trimmed by 2 bases and J by 4 bases, leaving 11 bases between them. Germline-derived CDR1 and CDR2 are SGHTA and FQGNSA. CDR3 nucleotides: TGTGCCAGCAGCTTAAACAGGGAGACCTATGGCTACACCTTC. Its protein is CASSLNRETYGYTF.

This clonotype was found many times. This rearrangement joins TRBV5-6 to TRBJ1-1, with a weak D call TRBD1 (5 bases). The germline CDR1 and CDR2 sequences are SGHDT and YYEEEE. V was shortened by 0 bases and J by 0 bases, with 12 bases between the two germline ends. CDR3 length: 16 residues. The CDR3 DNA reads TGTGCCAGCAGCTTGGACGTGGGGGGGGTGAACACTGAAGCTTTCTTT. Its translation is CASSLDVGGVNTEAFF.

This clonotype showed up many times. This sequence joins TRBV15 and TRBJ1-2, with D tentatively TRBD1 (5 bases). This CDR3 spans 15 amino acids. The germline V gene has CDR1 LNHNV and CDR2 YYDKDF (reference sequence). Trimming shortened V by 3 bases and J by 6 bases, and 17 bases separated the two germline ends. CDR3 sequence: CATSRSDSFSNGYTF. The CDR3 DNA follows: TGTGCCACCAGCAGGTCAGACAGTTTTTCCAATGGCTACACCTTC.

This clonotype was counted many times. The chain recombines TRBV7-8 with TRBJ1-5; TRBD1 matches at 12 bases. Germline V lookup: CDR1 SGHVS, CDR2 FQNEAQ. V shed 2 bases and J 7 bases; nucleotides not matched to a gene: 15. This CDR3 is 19 amino acids long. The CDR3 reads CASSLMFPGTGGNRQPQHF. CDR3 coding DNA: TGTGCCAGCAGCTTAATGTTTCCCGGGACAGGGGGCAATAGGCAGCCCCAGCATTTT.

V gene TRBV9 combines with J gene TRBJ2-3; D is unclear. CDR1 SGDLS and CDR2 YYNGEE come from the germline V gene. The CDR3 totals 12 residues. V was pared by 5 bases and J by 5 bases, with 9 bases between. The CDR3 DNA reads TGTGCCAGCAGACCAAAGCTAGATACGCAGTATTTT. Its protein product is CASRPKLDTQYF.

The rearrangement joins TRBV20-1 to TRBJ1-2; 8 bases map to TRBD1. V shed 3 bases, J shed 3 bases, and the junction held 3 bases outside the gene matches. The CDR3 is made up of 13 amino acids. Germline V gives CDR1 DFQATT, CDR2 SNEGSKA (reference sequence). The CDR3: CSASTGGDYGYTF. CDR3 nucleotide sequence: TGCAGTGCTAGTACAGGGGGGGACTATGGCTACACCTTC.